Listed here are 31 T cell receptor beta chains from one sample, sequenced in a study of blood T cell repertoires in COVID-19. Some clones are missing from TCRdb's copy, which holds only in-frame ones; the method was immunoSEQ multiplex PCR. The sample records fewer than 450,000 clones, about 90% being singletons. The sample comprised peripheral blood. The receptors shown here come from a young woman who had recovered from COVID-19.

V usage is TRBV5-4 and J usage is TRBJ2-1; TRBD2 agrees at 8 bases. Germline CDR1 SGHNT, CDR2 YYREEE (reference sequence). This CDR3 has 15 amino acids. The V and J ends lost 1 base and 8 bases, in that order; junction bases with no gene match: 8. CDR3 bases: TGTGCCAGCAGCTTGTTCGGGAGGGCCGGTGATGAGCAGTTCTTC. As protein: CASSLFGRAGDEQFF. Together with reference TRBV5-4 and TRBJ2-1, the CDR3 gives the full variable domain: ETGVTQSPTHLIKTRGQQVTLRCSSQSGHNTVSWYQQALGQGPQFIFQYYREEENGRGNFPPRFSGLQFPNYSSELNVNALELDDSALYLCASSLFGRAGDEQFFGPGTRLTVL.

This chain uses TRBV6-5 with TRBJ1-1; D ambiguous. Germline loops: CDR1 MNHEY, CDR2 SVGAGI. CDR3 length: 16 residues. Trimming took 0 bases from V and 1 from J, leaving 12 bases between them. CDR3 loop: CASSYSGRQQNTEAFF. In nucleotides, the CDR3 is TGTGCCAGCAGTTACTCGGGCCGGCAGCAGAACACTGAAGCTTTCTTT.

The CDR3 reads CASSPTREFWKQYV. DNA for the CDR3: TGTGCCAGCAGTCCCACCCGGGAGTTCTGGAAGCAGTACGTC. V and J are TRBV28 and TRBJ2-7; possible D gene TRBD2, 6 bases. The CDR3 sequence is 14 residues long. The germline CDR1 and CDR2 sequences are MDHEN and SYDVKM. V dropped 5 bases and J dropped 8 bases, with 19 bases sitting between them.

This clone showed up just a few times. The chain uses TRBV11-3 and TRBJ1-3, with D perhaps matching TRBD1 (6 bases). The CDR3 is made up of 13 amino acids. Germline assignment: CDR1 SGHNT and CDR2 YENEEA. Trimming took 5 bases from V and 1 from J, leaving 6 bases between them. The CDR3 here is CASSQGSGNTIYF. The CDR3 nucleotides are TGTGCCAGCAGCCAGGGGTCTGGAAACACCATATATTTT.

The rearrangement links TRBV9 to TRBJ1-2; TRBD1 is a possible D gene (5 bases). Germline CDR1 and CDR2: SGDLS and YYNGEE. The V gene lost 0 bases and the J gene lost 1 base, with 13 bases spanning the gap. The CDR3 is made up of 16 amino acids. The CDR3 DNA is TGTGCCAGCAGCGTAGGAGGAGGGGAAGATAACTATGGCTACACCTTC. It yields the protein CASSVGGGEDNYGYTF.

This sequence joins TRBV7-2 and TRBJ2-1; 8 bases agree with TRBD2. The junction had 11 bases not matched to a gene; V was cut back by 6 bases and J by 10 bases. The CDR3 is 14 residues long. Germline values: CDR1 SGHTA, CDR2 FQGNSA. CDR3 sequence (DNA): TGTGCCAGCAGAGGGACTAGAGGTGGCCACGAGCAGTTCTTC. Its protein product is CASRGTRGGHEQFF.

This clone showed up just a few times. The chain carries TRBV4-3 and TRBJ1-3; 7 nucleotides agree with TRBD1. The germline V gene encodes CDR1 LGHNA and CDR2 YSLEER. V dropped 4 bases and J dropped 2; count of bases not matched to a gene: 5. There are 15 residues in the CDR3. The CDR3 DNA sequence: TGCGCCAGCAGCCGTGACAGGGCGCCTGGAAACACCATATATTTT. Residues: CASSRDRAPGNTIYF.

As regards this clone: This CDR3 is also generated by other DNA sequences in the sample. J is TRBJ2-1 and V is TRBV7-9; D not certain. Germline-derived CDR1 and CDR2 are SEHNR and FQNEAQ (reference sequence). Trimming took 2 bases from V and 6 from J, leaving 5 bases between them. The length of the CDR3 is 12 residues. CDR3 in amino acids: CASSLIVNEQFF. CDR3 bases: TGTGCCAGCAGCTTAATAGTCAATGAGCAGTTCTTC. The full variable domain, completed using reference TRBV7-9 and TRBJ2-1, is DTGVSQNPRHKITKRGQNVTFRCDPISEHNRLYWYRQTLGQGPEFLTYFQNEAQLEKSRLLSDRFSAERPKGSFSTLEIQRTEQGDSAMYLCASSLIVNEQFFGPGTRLTVL.

Concerning this clone itself: In the same sample, other DNA sequences code for this CDR3. The chain links TRBV5-1 to TRBJ2-3, with a weak D call TRBD2 (6 bases). Trimming took off 0 bases at V and 1 base at J, with 9 bases between the two ends. This CDR3 is built from 15 residues. Germline values: CDR1 SGHRS, CDR2 YFSETQ. Here the CDR3 reads CASSLELAGTDTQYF. DNA for the CDR3: TGCGCCAGCAGCTTGGAATTAGCGGGCACAGATACGCAGTATTTT.

The V gene is TRBV5-1, the J gene TRBJ2-5; 7 positions agree with TRBD2. J lost 5 bases, V lost 1 base, and 5 bases had no gene match. Germline V gives CDR1 SGHRS, CDR2 YFSETQ. The CDR3 consists of 14 residues. CDR3 in DNA: TGCGCCAGCAGCTTGACTAGCGTCTATGAGACCCAGTACTTC. This gives the protein CASSLTSVYETQYF.

The chain employs TRBV30 and TRBJ1-5; the D gene is possibly TRBD1 (5 bases). V was trimmed by 6 bases and J by 0 bases, leaving 15 bases between them. This CDR3 region has 15 residues. CDR1 and CDR2 (germline): GTSNPN, SVGIG (reference sequence). DNA of the CDR3: TGTGCCTGCCCCCGTACAGGCTTTAGCAATCAGCCCCAGCATTTT. This codes for CACPRTGFSNQPQHF.

This sequence joins TRBV19 and TRBJ1-6, with 8 bases identical to TRBD1. J was trimmed by 9 bases and V by 9 bases; bases with no gene match: 10. This CDR3 comprises 14 residues. CDR1 and CDR2 from the germline V gene are LNHDA and SQIVND (reference sequence). The CDR3: CASRGRDRSSPLHF. CDR3 sequence (DNA): TGTGCCAGCCGTGGGAGGGACAGGTCTTCACCCCTCCACTTT.

The count of this clone is one. The gene calls are TRBV9 and TRBJ2-1; 10 bases are a match to TRBD2. This CDR3 is built from 17 residues. Germline CDR1 is SGDLS and CDR2 is YYNGEE. The V gene end was trimmed by 4 bases and the J gene end by 10 bases; junction bases not matched to a gene: 17. For the CDR3, the DNA is TGTGCCAGCAGCAATCGACTAGCGGGTGACTCGCCCAGAGAGCAGTTCTTC. It specifies CASSNRLAGDSPREQFF.

The V gene is TRBV3-1 (or the pseudogene TRBV3-2), the J gene TRBJ1-4; 9 positions agree with TRBD1. J was trimmed by 5 bases and V by 1 base; bases with no gene match: 5. The CDR3 extends over 16 amino acids. The germline gives CDR1 LGHDT, CDR2 YNNKEL (reference sequence). The CDR3 DNA is TGTGCCAGCAGCCAAGTGATGGGACAGGGAAATGAAAAACTGTTTTTT. The encoded protein is CASSQVMGQGNEKLFF.

This clone was observed a handful of times. The chain carries TRBV6-5 and TRBJ1-2, with 11 bases identical to TRBD1. The V gene's germline CDR1 is MNHEY and CDR2 SVGAGI. The CDR3 totals 15 residues. J gave up 3 bases and V 2 bases, and 2 bases lay outside the gene matches. The chain's CDR3 is CASSYGDRGYYGYTF. The CDR3 DNA sequence: TGTGCCAGCAGTTACGGGGACAGGGGGTACTATGGCTACACCTTC.

The rearrangement links TRBV7-8 to TRBJ2-3, with D possibly TRBD2 on 6 matching bases. The germline gives CDR1 SGHVS, CDR2 FQNEAQ. Trimming removed 5 bases at V and 1 base at J, with 13 bases between. This CDR3 contains 15 residues. The CDR3 loop reads CASSPRERGTDTQYF. As DNA, the CDR3 is TGTGCCAGCAGCCCCCGGGAGCGGGGCACAGATACGCAGTATTTT.

The gene calls are TRBV29-1 and TRBJ2-5; 7 nucleotides line up with TRBD2. This CDR3 is 13 amino acids long. J lost 4 bases, V lost 8 bases, and 10 bases had no gene match. From germline, CDR1 is SQVTM and CDR2 ANQGSEA. The CDR3 nucleotides read TGCAGCTGCCGTGGGGGAGGGAGAGAGACCCAGTACTTC. Protein sequence: CSCRGGGRETQYF.

The chain recombines TRBV5-1 with TRBJ1-2; D unclear. CDR1 SGHRS and CDR2 YFSETQ come from the germline V gene. V was cut by 0 bases and J by 2 bases, with 5 bases left in between. CDR3 size: 13 residues. CDR3 DNA: TGCGCCAGCAGCTTGGTGGCAAACTATGGCTACACCTTC. It translates to CASSLVANYGYTF.

The V and J genes are TRBV30 and TRBJ1-2; TRBD1 is a possible D gene (6 bases). The CDR3 loop spans 15 amino acids. Trimming removed 0 bases at V and 2 bases at J, with 13 bases between. The germline V gene encodes CDR1 GTSNPN and CDR2 SVGIG (reference sequence). The CDR3 here is CAWSVSRGGNYGYTF. In nucleotides, the CDR3 is TGTGCCTGGAGTGTATCCAGGGGCGGAAACTATGGCTACACCTTC. The full variable domain, rest sourced from reference TRBV30 and TRBJ1-2, is SQTIHQWPATLVQPVGSPLSLECTVEGTSNPNLYWYRQAAGRGLQLLFYSVGIGQISSEVPQNLSASRPQDRQFILSSKKLLLSDSGFYLCAWSVSRGGNYGYTFGSGTRLTVV.

The chain joins TRBV19 to TRBJ2-3; tentatively, D is TRBD2 (5 bases). Looked up from germline, CDR1 is LNHDA and CDR2 is SQIVND (reference sequence). The V gene lost 5 bases and the J gene lost 0 bases, with 12 bases spanning the gap. This CDR3 region has 15 residues. CDR3 protein: CASSVRGPSTDTQYF. CDR3 coding DNA: TGTGCCAGTAGTGTGCGCGGGCCAAGCACAGATACGCAGTATTTT.

The rearrangement uses TRBV9 and TRBJ2-5; no firm D call. Per the germline V gene, CDR1 is SGDLS and CDR2 is YYNGEE. The V end lost 0 bases, the J end lost 5 bases, and 14 bases lay between the germline ends. This CDR3 contains 15 residues. The CDR3 loop reads CASSVGGSPRETQYF. The CDR3 nucleotides are TGTGCCAGCAGCGTAGGTGGCAGCCCCAGGGAGACCCAGTACTTC. Full variable domain (outside the CDR3, taken from reference TRBV9 and TRBJ2-5): DSGVTQTPKHLITATGQRVTLRCSPRSGDLSVYWYQQSLDQGLQFLIQYYNGEERAKGNILERFSAQQFPDLHSELNLSSLELGDSALYFCASSVGGSPRETQYFGPGTRLLVL.

This clone was counted a few times. V is TRBV5-6 and J is TRBJ2-1, with 8 positions matching TRBD2. CDR1 SGHDT and CDR2 YYEEEE come from the germline V gene. There are 12 residues in the CDR3. V lost 4 bases, J lost 12 bases, and 6 bases stayed unmatched. The CDR3 is CASSAGLVGQFF. The CDR3 bases are TGTGCCAGCAGCGCGGGACTAGTGGGGCAGTTCTTC.

The V and J genes are TRBV4-1 and TRBJ2-3; 11 bases line up with TRBD2. The V and J ends lost 1 base and 1 base, in that order; junction bases with no gene match: 1. The CDR3 consists of 16 residues. Germline V CDR1 and CDR2: MGHRA, YSYEKL. The CDR3 sequence: CASSQGLAGRTDTQYF. CDR3 bases: TGCGCCAGCAGCCAAGGACTAGCGGGACGCACAGATACGCAGTATTTT.

The chain combines TRBV11-2 with TRBJ2-7; 11 bases agree with TRBD2. The CDR3 is made up of 15 amino acids. V lost 5 bases and J lost 2; bases outside the gene matches: 5. The germline gives CDR1 SGHAT, CDR2 FQNNGV. CDR3 coding DNA: TGTGCCAGCAGCCCTAGACTAGCGGGACCCTACGAGCAGTACGTC. It specifies CASSPRLAGPYEQYV.

This chain uses TRBV6-2 or TRBV6-3 with TRBJ2-5, with 13 nucleotides matching TRBD2. Germline trimming cut 5 bases from V and 4 bases from J; bases unmatched to any gene: 7. The V gene's germline CDR1 is MNHEY and CDR2 SVGEGT. CDR3 length: 16 amino acids. CDR3: CASSTWTSGSGETQYF. CDR3 bases: TGTGCCAGCAGTACCTGGACTAGCGGGAGTGGAGAGACCCAGTACTTC.

The V gene is TRBV19, the J gene TRBJ1-2; 7 nucleotides align to TRBD1. The germline V gene has CDR1 LNHDA and CDR2 SQIVND (reference sequence). V trimming: 3 bases; J trimming: 4 bases; junction bases outside the gene matches: 5. The CDR3 has 14 residues. CDR3 protein: CASSIGTDLYGYTF. CDR3 nucleotide sequence: TGTGCCAGTAGTATTGGGACAGACCTCTATGGCTACACCTTC.

The V call is TRBV6-5, the J call TRBJ2-5; TRBD1 aligns across 9 bases. The CDR3 sequence is 15 residues long. V shed 6 bases, J shed 5 bases, and the junction held 10 bases outside the gene matches. The germline V gene encodes CDR1 MNHEY and CDR2 SVGAGI. DNA of the CDR3: TGTGCCAGCAGCAAAGGACAGGGGACGTCGGAGACCCAGTACTTC. Amino acids: CASSKGQGTSETQYF.

The genes are TRBV6-6 and TRBJ2-7, with D unclear. Germline loops: CDR1 MNHNY, CDR2 SVGAGI (reference sequence). The CDR3 loop spans 13 amino acids. V lost 5 bases to trimming and J lost 4 bases, with 12 bases between them. The CDR3 DNA is TGTGCCAGCAGTCAATCAGGAGCTTACGAGCAGTACGTC. Protein product: CASSQSGAYEQYV.

This clone appeared once. The chain uses TRBV7-9 and TRBJ2-3; TRBD1 is a possible D gene (5 bases). This CDR3 has 15 amino acids. In germline, CDR1 is SEHNR, CDR2 FQNEAQ (reference sequence). V dropped 5 bases and J dropped 4 bases, with 16 bases sitting between them. CDR3 in amino acids: CASSPRQGRPDTQYF. DNA of the CDR3: TGTGCCAGCAGCCCGCGGCAGGGTAGGCCAGATACGCAGTATTTT.

The chain combines TRBV9 with TRBJ2-1; 8 bases align to TRBD2. The germline gives CDR1 SGDLS, CDR2 YYNGEE. The ends lost 0 bases at V and 7 bases at J; junction bases unmatched: 6. There are 15 residues in the CDR3. CDR3 in amino acids: CASSVGLAGLNEQFF. In nucleotides, the CDR3 is TGTGCCAGCAGCGTAGGGCTAGCGGGTCTAAATGAGCAGTTCTTC.

The genes are TRBV11-2 and TRBJ1-2; 10 positions match TRBD1. This CDR3 region has 17 residues. Germline assignment: CDR1 SGHAT and CDR2 FQNNGV. J gave up 4 bases and V 0 bases, and 8 bases lay outside the gene matches. The CDR3 DNA reads as TGTGCCAGCAGCTTAGATGCCCAAAGGGACAGGGGCTATGGCTACACCTTC. This sequence encodes CASSLDAQRDRGYGYTF.